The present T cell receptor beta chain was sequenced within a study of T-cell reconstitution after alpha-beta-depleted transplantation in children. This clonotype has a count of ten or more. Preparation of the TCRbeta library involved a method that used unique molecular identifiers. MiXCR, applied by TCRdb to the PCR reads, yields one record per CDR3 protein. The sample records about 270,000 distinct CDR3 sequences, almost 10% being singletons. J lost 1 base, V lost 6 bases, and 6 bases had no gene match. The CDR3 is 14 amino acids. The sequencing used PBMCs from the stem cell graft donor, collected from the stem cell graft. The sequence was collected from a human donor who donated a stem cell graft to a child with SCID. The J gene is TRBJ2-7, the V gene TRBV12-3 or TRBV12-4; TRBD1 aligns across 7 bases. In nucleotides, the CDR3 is TGTGCCAGCAGAAATACAGGGGCTTCCTACGAGCAGTACTTC. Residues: CASRNTGASYEQYF.